This entry lists 25 T cell receptor beta chains sequenced from one sample in a study of blood T cell repertoires in COVID-19. Using immunoSEQ multiplex PCR, the repertoire was profiled, and TCRdb retains in-frame clones only, with some absent. The repertoire consists of 35,000 to 40,000 clones, with about 90% occurring once and the leading ten covering about 25%. The sample was peripheral blood. The receptors here all came from a man in his fifties or sixties with active or convalescent COVID-19.

The chain recombines TRBV20-1 with TRBJ2-7; D unresolved. Per germline, CDR1 DFQATT and CDR2 SNEGSKA (reference sequence). Trimming removed 3 bases at V and 3 bases at J, with 3 bases between. The CDR3 length is 10 residues. In DNA, the CDR3 is TGCAGTGCTAGCAGCTACGAGCAGTACTTC. Protein sequence: CSASSYEQYF.

This chain links TRBV27 with TRBJ1-1, with a tentative D call TRBD1 (5 bases). CDR1 and CDR2 (germline): MNHEY, SMNVEV (reference sequence). The CDR3 has 18 residues. The germline V and J ends were trimmed by 5 bases and 4 bases, with 26 bases remaining between them. CDR3 amino acids: CASSSRLWKTEPGTEAFF. The CDR3 coding sequence is TGTGCCAGCAGTAGTAGGTTATGGAAGACAGAGCCGGGCACTGAAGCTTTCTTT.

This clone has a single count. The rearrangement uses TRBV2 and TRBJ1-1; TRBD1 is a possible D gene (5 bases). The V gene's germline CDR1 is SNHLY and CDR2 FYNNEI. The CDR3 contains 14 residues. V was cut by 4 bases and J by 3 bases, with 12 bases left in between. This chain's CDR3 is CASSGSRQYTEAFF. CDR3 bases: TGTGCCAGCAGTGGGAGTCGACAGTACACTGAAGCTTTCTTT.

The V gene is TRBV5-1, the J gene TRBJ2-1; D not resolved. Per the germline V gene, CDR1 is SGHRS and CDR2 is YFSETQ. Trimming left V 0 bases short and J 4 bases short, with 5 bases between. The CDR3 is 13 amino acids. CDR3 residues: CASSLVPYNEQFF. As DNA, the CDR3 is TGCGCCAGCAGCTTGGTCCCGTACAATGAGCAGTTCTTC.

The chain combines TRBV5-4 with TRBJ2-2, with 12 bases identical to TRBD2. Germline CDR1 SGHNT, CDR2 YYREEE (reference sequence). The CDR3 is 17 amino acids. J lost 5 bases, V lost 0 bases, and 5 bases had no gene match. CDR3 nucleotide sequence: TGTGCCAGCAGCTTGGCCTTACTAGCGGGAGGAACCGGGGAGCTGTTTTTT. It codes for CASSLALLAGGTGELFF.

The chain uses TRBV6-4 and TRBJ2-1; D not resolved. The germline V and J ends were trimmed by 0 bases and 5 bases, with 5 bases remaining between them. CDR1 is MRHNA and CDR2 is SNTAGT in the germline V gene. CDR3 length: 13 amino acids. The CDR3 DNA reads TGTGCCAGCAGTGACTCGAGGCACAATGAGCAGTTCTTC. Its translation: CASSDSRHNEQFF.

This chain connects TRBV19 to TRBJ1-2; D possibly corresponds to TRBD1 (6 bases). V was pared by 8 bases and J by 4 bases, with 8 bases between. In germline, CDR1 is LNHDA, CDR2 SQIVND (reference sequence). The CDR3 is 11 amino acids. The CDR3, as DNA: TGTGCCAGTTCCAGGGGCTATGGCTACACCTTC. Translating it yields CASSRGYGYTF.

This clone was counted between two and nine times. J is TRBJ1-1 and V is TRBV4-1; 8 bases map to TRBD1. CDR1 is MGHRA and CDR2 is YSYEKL in the germline V gene. Unmatched junction bases numbered 7, after V lost 6 bases and J lost 1 base. The CDR3 covers 15 residues. The CDR3 coding sequence is TGCGCCAGCAGGCCTGTTGGACAGGGGAACACTGAAGCTTTCTTT. Residues: CASRPVGQGNTEAFF.

The chain combines TRBV9 with TRBJ2-3; TRBD2 matches at 13 bases. Germline lookup yields CDR1 SGDLS and CDR2 YYNGEE. The ends lost 3 bases at V and 7 bases at J; junction bases unmatched: 8. The CDR3 runs 16 residues. The CDR3 loop is CASSEGGLAGPNTQYF. The CDR3 region has the DNA TGTGCCAGCAGCGAAGGGGGACTAGCGGGACCGAATACGCAGTATTTT.

V is TRBV5-4 and J is TRBJ1-1; TRBD1 matches 7 bases. CDR3 length: 14 residues. From germline, CDR1 is SGHNT and CDR2 YYREEE (reference sequence). The trim removed 3 bases at V and 5 bases at J, leaving 7 bases unmatched. CDR3 sequence: CASSSGQSLTEAFF. CDR3 in DNA: TGTGCCAGCAGCTCGGGACAGTCTCTTACTGAAGCTTTCTTT. The variable domain in full, with the rest retrieved from reference TRBV5-4 and TRBJ1-1, is ETGVTQSPTHLIKTRGQQVTLRCSSQSGHNTVSWYQQALGQGPQFIFQYYREEENGRGNFPPRFSGLQFPNYSSELNVNALELDDSALYLCASSSGQSLTEAFFGQGTRLTVV.

This sequence joins TRBV27 and TRBJ2-5; TRBD2 matches at 9 bases. CDR3 length: 15 residues. CDR1 MNHEY and CDR2 SMNVEV come from the germline V gene (reference sequence). V gave up 7 bases and J gave up 2 bases; unmatched junction bases: 8. The CDR3 bases are TGTGCCAGCATTTGGGTAGCGGGAGTACAAGAGACCCAGTACTTC. Protein: CASIWVAGVQETQYF.

V gene TRBV13 combines with J gene TRBJ2-2; tentative D call: TRBD2 (6 bases). The CDR3 totals 15 residues. Trimming left V 5 bases short and J 3 bases short, with 13 bases between. The germline CDR1 and CDR2 sequences are PRHDT and FYEKMQ (reference sequence). Written as DNA, the CDR3 is TGTGCCAGCAGCATGGTTCGGGGGTACACCGGGGAGCTGTTTTTT. Protein sequence: CASSMVRGYTGELFF.

The rearrangement links TRBV9 to TRBJ2-2, with 14 bases that match TRBD2. Germline V CDR1 and CDR2: SGDLS, YYNGEE. The V and J ends lost 1 base and 3 bases, in that order; junction bases with no gene match: 8. The CDR3 sequence is 19 residues long. CDR3 in DNA: TGTGCCAGCAGCGTAAACGAGGGACTAGCGGGAGTATACACCGGGGAGCTGTTTTTT. Translated: CASSVNEGLAGVYTGELFF.

The V gene is TRBV9, the J gene TRBJ1-6; 7 positions agree with TRBD1. Germline CDR1 SGDLS, CDR2 YYNGEE. The CDR3 runs to 17 residues. V was clipped by 3 bases and J by 4 bases; unmatched bases: 10. This CDR3 is CASSAHETGTYNSPLHF. DNA for the CDR3: TGTGCCAGCAGCGCCCACGAGACAGGGACTTATAATTCACCCCTCCACTTT.

This clone has a single count. The V gene is TRBV6-2 or TRBV6-3, the J gene TRBJ2-7; a possible D gene is TRBD1 (5 bases). Trimming stripped 5 bases from V and 2 bases from J, with 13 bases between. This CDR3 comprises 14 residues. The germline V gene encodes CDR1 MNHEY and CDR2 SVGEGT. CDR3 DNA sequence: TGTGCCAGCAGTCTCACAGGTCGCACCTACGAGCAGTACTTC. Amino acids: CASSLTGRTYEQYF.

CDR3 residues: CASSSQGSYEQYF. The DNA for the CDR3 is TGTGCCAGCTCATCTCAGGGGTCCTACGAGCAGTACTTC. The chain combines TRBV18 with TRBJ2-7; D may be TRBD1 (6 bases). CDR3 length equals 13 residues. V was pared by 5 bases and J by 1 base, with 9 bases between. CDR1 and CDR2 from the germline V gene are KGHSH and LQKENI.

CDR3 sequence reads: CASMKSGDTQYF. The DNA of the CDR3 is TGTGCCAGCATGAAGAGCGGGGATACGCAGTATTTT. The genes are TRBV28 and TRBJ2-3, with D possibly TRBD2 on 6 matching bases. V lost 7 bases and J 6 bases, leaving 11 bases between the germline ends. Germline V gene lookup returns CDR1 MDHEN and CDR2 SYDVKM. This CDR3 is 12 amino acids long.

This sequence joins TRBV4-1 and TRBJ2-5, with TRBD2 as a possible D gene (7 bases). Germline CDR1 and CDR2: MGHRA and YSYEKL. The CDR3 is 16 amino acids. V lost 1 base and J 5 bases, leaving 17 bases between the germline ends. The CDR3 DNA reads TGCGCCAGCAGCCAAGGGCTTAGGGGGGGCGAGGAGACCCAGTACTTC. Encoded protein: CASSQGLRGGEETQYF.

The chain links TRBV3-1 (or the pseudogene TRBV3-2) to TRBJ2-1, with TRBD2 matching over 11 bases. The CDR3 consists of 16 residues. CDR1 and CDR2 from the germline V gene are LGHDT and YNNKEL (reference sequence). V lost 4 bases and J lost 4; bases outside the gene matches: 6. The CDR3 spells CASSLRTSGYYNEQFF. CDR3 DNA: TGTGCCAGCAGCCTTAGGACTAGCGGGTATTACAATGAGCAGTTCTTC.

V gene TRBV27 combines with J gene TRBJ2-1; the D gene is possibly TRBD1 (6 bases). The CDR3 is 15 residues long. Germline-derived CDR1 and CDR2 are MNHEY and SMNVEV (reference sequence). The V gene lost 2 bases and the J gene lost 13 bases, with 21 bases spanning the gap. The CDR3 region has the DNA TGTGCCAGCAGTTTACAGGAGACAGGTTATTATGTCCAGTTCTTC. Its translation: CASSLQETGYYVQFF.

This clone was seen more than once but under ten times. This chain joins TRBV11-2 and TRBJ2-7, with 13 bases matching TRBD2. The V and J ends lost 1 base and 0 bases, in that order; junction bases with no gene match: 9. This CDR3 comprises 19 residues. Germline V gene sequence: CDR1 SGHAT, CDR2 FQNNGV. The CDR3: CASSLGRGTSGKSSYEQYF. For the CDR3, the DNA is TGTGCCAGCAGCTTAGGCCGGGGGACTAGCGGGAAAAGCTCCTACGAGCAGTACTTC.

This clone appeared a single time. The rearrangement links TRBV6-6 to TRBJ2-5, with 7 bases matching TRBD1. CDR3 length: 15 amino acids. Trimming at V came to 6 bases and at J to 5 bases, leaving 12 bases not matched to a gene. The germline V gene has CDR1 MNHNY and CDR2 SVGAGI (reference sequence). The CDR3 coding sequence is TGTGCCAGCAGAAGGGACAGCTTTGTTTTGGAGACCCAGTACTTC. Its translation is CASRRDSFVLETQYF.

This clone has only one observation. The rearrangement uses TRBV6-5 and TRBJ1-2; 8 bases are a match to TRBD1. Losses at the gene ends were 6 bases for V and 8 bases for J; bases not matched to a gene: 8. The germline V gene has CDR1 MNHEY and CDR2 SVGAGI. The CDR3 spans 13 residues. The CDR3 nucleotides are TGTGCCAGCAGACCCAACACAGGGGGAGGCTACACCTTC. Translated, it gives CASRPNTGGGYTF.

This chain connects TRBV6-5 to TRBJ2-7, with unresolved D. Trimming pared 6 bases from V and 2 bases from J, leaving 8 bases between. The V gene's germline CDR1 is MNHEY and CDR2 SVGAGI. This CDR3 is built from 12 residues. CDR3 sequence (DNA): TGTGCCAGCAGCCTAAAACCCTACGAGCAGTACTTC. It yields the protein CASSLKPYEQYF.

This chain joins TRBV7-2 and TRBJ2-7; no firm D call. In germline, CDR1 is SGHTA, CDR2 FQGNSA. Trimming took off 3 bases at V and 6 bases at J, with 6 bases between the two ends. CDR3 length: 11 amino acids. In DNA form, the CDR3 reads TGTGCCAGCAGCTTTGGCGGCGAGCAGTACTTC. Amino acids: CASSFGGEQYF. Drawing the rest from reference TRBV7-2 and TRBJ2-7, the complete variable domain is GAGVSQSPSNKVTEKGKDVELRCDPISGHTALYWYRQSLGQGLEFLIYFQGNSAPDKSGLPSDRFSAERTGGSVSTLTIQRTQQEDSAVYLCASSFGGEQYFGPGTRLTVT.